These T cell receptor beta chains were read from a single sample in a study of shared clonotypes between healthy human individuals. Produced via immunoSEQ multiplex PCR; TCRdb's table is partial and in-frame only. The sample lists hundreds of thousands of clones, 95% seen once, with over 0.1% in the top ten. Input material: naive CD8+ T cells sorted from blood. The receptors here all came from a woman in her twenties or thirties in good health. The CDR3 runs from the conserved cysteine through the conserved F or W. The D gene is left open where the match is weak. Size is stated for part of the rows, as once, few or many counts, or as a class when the clone is expanded.

d_call: TRBD1; j_call: TRBJ1-2; clone_size: NA; v_call: TRBV2; cdr3_nt: TGTGCCAGCAGTGAAGCCGGGACAGGGGTTGAAGGCTACACCTTC; cdr3_aa: CASSEAGTGVEGYTF
d_call: TRBD2; j_call: TRBJ2-2; clone_size: NA; v_call: TRBV15; cdr3_nt: TGTGCCACCAGCAGTAGTAAGCGGGAGCCGTACACCGGGGAGCTGTTTTTT; cdr3_aa: CATSSSKREPYTGELFF
d_call: NA; j_call: TRBJ2-7; clone_size: once; v_call: TRBV13; cdr3_nt: TGTGCCAGCAGCCTACAGGGATTGGTGAGGGACGAGCAGTACTTC; cdr3_aa: CASSLQGLVRDEQYF
d_call: TRBD1; j_call: TRBJ2-7; clone_size: NA; v_call: TRBV7-9; cdr3_nt: TGTGCCAGCAGTTCTAGACAGGGGATAAACGAGCAGTACTTC; cdr3_aa: CASSSRQGINEQYF
d_call: NA; j_call: TRBJ1-1; clone_size: NA; v_call: TRBV6-5; cdr3_nt: TGTGCCAGCAGTTACGGAGGAACACTTGAAGCTTTCTTT; cdr3_aa: CASSYGGTLEAFF
d_call: TRBD1; j_call: TRBJ1-5; clone_size: NA; v_call: TRBV28; cdr3_nt: TGTGCCAGCAAAGAAACAGGGGGCAGTCAGCCCCAGCATTTT; cdr3_aa: CASKETGGSQPQHF
d_call: NA; j_call: TRBJ1-1; clone_size: once; v_call: TRBV6-5; cdr3_nt: TGTGCCAGCAGCCGGACGGGGAACACTGAAGCTTTCTTT; cdr3_aa: CASSRTGNTEAFF
d_call: NA; j_call: TRBJ2-1; clone_size: NA; v_call: TRBV9; cdr3_nt: TGTGCCAGCAGCAGGGTGGGGAATGAGCAGTTCTTC; cdr3_aa: CASSRVGNEQFF
d_call: NA; j_call: TRBJ1-4; clone_size: NA; v_call: TRBV6-6; cdr3_nt: TGTGCCAGCAGTTCATTCGATGAAAAACTGTTTTTT; cdr3_aa: CASSSFDEKLFF
d_call: TRBD2; j_call: TRBJ2-1; clone_size: NA; v_call: TRBV6-4; cdr3_nt: TGTGCCAGCAGTTATCTAGCGGGAGATACCTACAATGAGCAGTTCTTC; cdr3_aa: CASSYLAGDTYNEQFF
d_call: NA; j_call: TRBJ2-7; clone_size: NA; v_call: TRBV30; cdr3_nt: TGTGCCTGGAGTGTAATGGGGGGCTCCTACGAGCAGTACTTC; cdr3_aa: CAWSVMGGSYEQYF